One and the same sample provided the 22 T cell receptor beta chains below, sequenced in a study of PD-1 blockade in classical Hodgkin lymphoma. Time point here: cycle 4 day 1 (C4D1), after five to seven weeks of nivolumab. Every patient had relapsed following autologous stem cell transplantation, and cohorts differed in brentuximab vedotin exposure. TCRdb's table, derived via immunoSEQ multiplex PCR, lists solely in-frame clones and lacks some. The sample yields some 95,000 clones, 90% seen once. Sequencing used peripheral blood mononuclear cells (PBMCs), obtained before the fourth cycle of nivolumab. These receptors were collected from a human donor with classical Hodgkin lymphoma.

The CDR3 spells CASSQDLGGAYEQYF. Here the CDR3 DNA reads TGCGCCAGCAGCCAAGATCTAGGGGGGGCCTACGAGCAGTACTTC. The chain is built from TRBV4-1 and TRBJ2-7; TRBD2 is a possible D gene (7 bases). Deletions cut 0 bases from V and 2 bases from J, with 11 bases between. The CDR3 is 15 amino acids. Germline V CDR1 and CDR2: MGHRA, YSYEKL.

The chain carries TRBV28 and TRBJ2-2; the match to TRBD1 covers 10 bases. The CDR3 has 15 residues. The V gene's germline CDR1 is MDHEN and CDR2 SYDVKM. The trim removed 2 bases at V and 6 bases at J, leaving 3 bases unmatched. CDR3 region: CASSLRDRGAGELFF. As DNA, the CDR3 is TGTGCCAGCAGTTTACGGGACAGGGGCGCCGGGGAGCTGTTTTTT.

V is TRBV2 and J is TRBJ2-7; 7 bases match TRBD1. This CDR3 comprises 15 residues. Trimming removed 6 bases from V and 4 bases from J; junction bases left unmatched: 12. Germline assignment: CDR1 SNHLY and CDR2 FYNNEI. In nucleotides, the CDR3 is TGTGCCAGCAGGGGAGTTGAGGGGGCCCAGTACGAGCAGTACTTC. Its protein product is CASRGVEGAQYEQYF.

V is TRBV19 and J is TRBJ2-7; the D call may be TRBD1 or TRBD2 (5 bases each). Germline assignment: CDR1 LNHDA and CDR2 SQIVND (reference sequence). CDR3 length: 13 amino acids. Trimming stripped 10 bases from V and 2 bases from J, with 15 bases between. The DNA for the CDR3 is TGTGCCACCCTAGGCAGGGACGCCTACGAGCAGTACTTC. This gives the protein CATLGRDAYEQYF.

The chain couples TRBV11-3 to TRBJ1-1; D not certain. V dropped 0 bases and J dropped 10 bases, with 12 bases sitting between them. The CDR3 is 13 amino acids. CDR1 SGHNT and CDR2 YENEEA come from the germline V gene. The CDR3 DNA reads TGTGCCAGCAGCTTAGACTCTGAGGAAGGAGCTTTCTTT. It yields the protein CASSLDSEEGAFF.

This sequence joins TRBV6-5 and TRBJ2-5; perhaps TRBD2 as D (7 bases). CDR1 is MNHEY and CDR2 is SVGAGI in the germline V gene. This CDR3 contains 15 residues. V lost 3 bases and J 2 bases, leaving 13 bases between the germline ends. CDR3 loop: CASSYGGAWQETQYF. DNA of the CDR3: TGTGCCAGCAGTTATGGGGGGGCTTGGCAAGAGACCCAGTACTTC.

In DNA form, the CDR3 reads TGCGCCAGCAGCCGGGGGGAGGGGGCCGATAATTCACCCCTCCACTTT. Protein: CASSRGEGADNSPLHF. V and J are TRBV5-1 and TRBJ1-6; 7 bases fit TRBD1. The J segment lost 5 bases and the V segment lost 4 bases, leaving 9 bases of the junction unmatched. CDR1 and CDR2 (germline): SGHRS, YFSETQ. The CDR3 has 16 amino acids.

The chain employs TRBV9 and TRBJ2-5; the match to TRBD1 covers 7 bases. V was pared by 0 bases and J by 5 bases, with 4 bases of the junction left unmatched. The CDR3 runs 14 residues. Germline V gene lookup returns CDR1 SGDLS and CDR2 YYNGEE. CDR3 DNA: TGTGCCAGCAGCGTAGTAGGGGGCGCGGAGACCCAGTACTTC. This translates into CASSVVGGAETQYF.

Written as DNA, the CDR3 is TGCAGCGTAGTACCGGGACAGGGGGCGCGAGCTTTCTTT. Encoded protein: CSVVPGQGARAFF. V and J are TRBV29-1 and TRBJ1-1; TRBD1 matches at 12 bases. CDR1 and CDR2 from the germline V gene are SQVTM and ANQGSEA. After removal of 6 bases from V and 10 bases from J, the junction contained 9 bases not matched to a gene. CDR3 length: 13 amino acids. Filled out from reference TRBV29-1 and TRBJ1-1, the complete variable domain reads SAVISQKPSRDICQRGTSLTIQCQVDSQVTMMFWYRQQPGQSLTLIATANQGSEATYESGFVIDKFPISRPNLTFSTLTVSNMSPEDSSIYLCSVVPGQGARAFFGQGTRLTVV.

The chain is built from TRBV7-3 and TRBJ1-1; no firm D call. CDR1 and CDR2 from the germline V gene are SGHTA and FQGTGA. The CDR3 contains 13 residues. Deletions cut 5 bases from V and 1 base from J, with 8 bases between. In DNA, the CDR3 is TGTGCCAGCAGCCCTCGCAAGAACACTGAAGCTTTCTTT. Translation gives CASSPRKNTEAFF.

The chain joins TRBV7-2 to TRBJ1-1; 9 bases match TRBD1. Germline V gives CDR1 SGHTA, CDR2 FQGNSA. CDR3 length: 14 residues. V shed 5 bases, J shed 8 bases, and the junction held 9 bases outside the gene matches. As DNA, the CDR3 is TGTGCCAGCAGCCGTTTAACAGGGGGCGGCGAAGCTTTCTTT. It is translated as CASSRLTGGGEAFF. Drawing the rest from reference TRBV7-2 and TRBJ1-1, the complete variable domain is GAGVSQSPSNKVTEKGKDVELRCDPISGHTALYWYRQSLGQGLEFLIYFQGNSAPDKSGLPSDRFSAERTGGSVSTLTIQRTQQEDSAVYLCASSRLTGGGEAFFGQGTRLTVV.

CDR3 in amino acids: CAWSLGLGGDTGELFF. Written as DNA, the CDR3 is TGTGCCTGGAGCCTTGGACTTGGTGGGGATACCGGGGAGCTGTTTTTT. The chain carries TRBV30 and TRBJ2-2, with D tentatively TRBD2 (5 bases). CDR3 length equals 16 residues. V dropped 3 bases and J dropped 5 bases, with 19 bases sitting between them. Per germline, CDR1 GTSNPN and CDR2 SVGIG (reference sequence).

The rearrangement links TRBV28 to TRBJ2-7; D is unclear. Trimming stripped 8 bases from V and 2 bases from J, with 19 bases between. The CDR3 contains 15 residues. CDR1 is MDHEN, CDR2 SYDVKM, per germline. CDR3 residues: CASGRRRLKPYEQYF. DNA of the CDR3: TGTGCCAGCGGGCGTCGAAGGCTAAAACCCTACGAGCAGTACTTC.

The genes are TRBV4-1 and TRBJ1-2; unclear D gene. The V and J ends lost 0 bases and 0 bases respectively, with 5 bases between them. The germline CDR1 and CDR2 sequences are MGHRA and YSYEKL. The length of the CDR3 is 14 residues. The chain's CDR3 is CASSQDLTNYGYTF. CDR3 coding DNA: TGCGCCAGCAGCCAAGATTTGACTAACTATGGCTACACCTTC.

The gene calls are TRBV28 and TRBJ2-2; D tentatively reads TRBD1 or TRBD2 (6 bases each). The germline V and J ends were trimmed by 8 bases and 4 bases, with 14 bases remaining between them. The CDR3 covers 14 residues. Germline-derived CDR1 and CDR2 are MDHEN and SYDVKM. Written as DNA, the CDR3 is TGTGCCAGCGAGGGGGGCGTTTCCACCGGGGAGCTGTTTTTT. This sequence encodes CASEGGVSTGELFF.

This chain links TRBV30 with TRBJ1-5; D is possibly TRBD1 (6 bases). CDR1 is GTSNPN, CDR2 SVGIG, per germline (reference sequence). This CDR3 has 13 residues. Trimming stripped 2 bases from V and 4 bases from J, with 9 bases between. The DNA for the CDR3 is TGTGCCTGGAGTATAGGACAGAATCAGCCCCAGCATTTT. This encodes CAWSIGQNQPQHF.

The chain links TRBV7-9 to TRBJ1-4; the match to TRBD1 covers 10 bases. The V and J ends lost 5 bases and 7 bases, in that order; junction bases with no gene match: 7. Germline CDR1 reads SEHNR; CDR2 reads FQNEAQ (reference sequence). The CDR3 is 15 residues long. The DNA of the CDR3 is TGTGCCAGCAGCCCACCGGGACAGGGGCGTGAAAAACTGTTTTTT. Translated: CASSPPGQGREKLFF.

The V and J genes are TRBV11-3 and TRBJ2-3, with 8 bases identical to TRBD2. Germline V gives CDR1 SGHNT, CDR2 YENEEA. The CDR3 totals 15 residues. V dropped 1 base and J dropped 7; count of bases not matched to a gene: 7. CDR3 DNA sequence: TGTGCCAGCAGCTTAGCGGGGGGGCTCCGGAATACGCAGTATTTT. Protein sequence: CASSLAGGLRNTQYF.

In this sample, this clone turned up a few times. The rearrangement joins TRBV15 to TRBJ2-7, with TRBD1 matching 8 bases. This CDR3 spans 13 amino acids. Trimming removed 3 bases from V and 6 bases from J; junction bases left unmatched: 4. CDR1 LNHNV and CDR2 YYDKDF come from the germline V gene (reference sequence). CDR3 sequence reads: CATSRDRDSEQYF. For the CDR3, the DNA is TGTGCCACCAGCAGGGACAGGGATTCCGAGCAGTACTTC.

About this clone: Germline and junction disagree at one end, which may indicate a read error. The chain recombines TRBV25-1 with TRBJ1-1, with unresolved D. Per the germline V gene, CDR1 is MGHDK and CDR2 is SYGVNS. The CDR3 is 11 amino acids. This CDR3 reads CASSESLLVFF. DNA of the CDR3: TGTGCCAGCAGTGAATCGTTGCTGGTATTTTTT.

This clone was seen only once. CDR3 protein: CASSPWTGSTDTQYF. The CDR3, as DNA: TGTGCCAGCAGTCCCTGGACAGGGAGCACAGATACGCAGTATTTT. This rearrangement joins TRBV2 to TRBJ2-3, with 8 bases fitting TRBD1. With V trimmed by 5 bases and J by 0 bases, 4 bases remained unmatched. The CDR3 has 15 amino acids. The germline V gene has CDR1 SNHLY and CDR2 FYNNEI.

This sequence joins TRBV18 and TRBJ2-3; possible D gene TRBD2, 5 bases. The CDR3 has 14 amino acids. Trimming removed 3 bases at V and 2 bases at J, with 9 bases between. Germline V gene lookup returns CDR1 KGHSH and CDR2 LQKENI. CDR3 loop: CASSPGRDTDTQYF. The CDR3 nucleotides are TGTGCCAGCTCACCCGGACGGGACACAGATACGCAGTATTTT.